Below are 25 T cell receptor beta chains sequenced from a single sample in a study of metastatic and nonmetastatic thyroid tumors. Thyroid surgery had not been preceded by any treatment in any patient. From the PCR reads, TCRdb re-called clones with MiXCR. Of about 12,000 clones in the sample, about 33% were seen once. Sequencing used tumor tissue. The receptors were gathered from a female donor with papillary thyroid cancer or a benign thyroid nodule (not recorded which). Some clones in this sample may be carry-over from other donors' samples.

This rearrangement joins TRBV20-1 to TRBJ2-2; TRBD2 agrees at 15 bases. V trimming: 3 bases; J trimming: 4 bases; junction bases outside the gene matches: 6. CDR1 DFQATT and CDR2 SNEGSKA come from the germline V gene (reference sequence). The CDR3 covers 17 residues. This CDR3 is CSASGLAGGPGTGELFF. In DNA form, the CDR3 reads TGCAGTGCTAGTGGACTAGCGGGAGGGCCGGGCACCGGGGAGCTGTTTTTT.

This clone is medium-sized within its sample. One end of the junction is discordant with germline, which a read error may explain. V usage is TRBV6-2 or TRBV6-3 and J usage is TRBJ2-7; 7 bases fit TRBD2. Per the germline V gene, CDR1 is MNHEY and CDR2 is SVGEGT. This CDR3 is built from 16 residues. The CDR3 DNA reads TGTGCCAGCAGTTTACCGAGCGGGAATTCGGTCTACAAGCAGTACTTC. Its translation is CASSLPSGNSVYKQYF.

The CDR3 region is CASSAETGVFYGYTF. For the CDR3, the DNA is TGTGCCAGCAGCGCCGAGACAGGGGTTTTCTATGGCTACACCTTC. The chain links TRBV9 to TRBJ1-2; TRBD1 aligns across 8 bases. Germline CDR1 and CDR2: SGDLS and YYNGEE. V lost 3 bases, J lost 4 bases, and 8 bases stayed unmatched. The CDR3 has 15 amino acids.

This clone was found once. This chain uses TRBV30 with TRBJ2-7; D unresolved. Germline V gene data show CDR1 as GTSNPN and CDR2 as SVGIG (reference sequence). V was cut by 3 bases and J by 2 bases, with 8 bases left in between. This CDR3 comprises 12 residues. CDR3 bases: TGTGCCTGGAGGGCAGACACCTACGAGCAGTACTTC. Its translation: CAWRADTYEQYF.

This clone was detected many times. The genes are TRBV5-6 and TRBJ2-7; 7 bases agree with TRBD2. Germline values: CDR1 SGHDT, CDR2 YYEEEE. The CDR3 contains 13 residues. The trim removed 4 bases at V and 6 bases at J, leaving 7 bases unmatched. CDR3 nucleotides: TGTGCCAGCAGCCCGGGAGGAGGAGCCGAGCAGTACTTC. Its translation: CASSPGGGAEQYF.

This clone was seen only a few times. The rearrangement uses TRBV6-1 and TRBJ1-5; no reliable D call. V dropped 0 bases and J dropped 4 bases, with 7 bases sitting between them. Germline V gene data show CDR1 as MNHNS and CDR2 as SASEGT. CDR3 length: 14 residues. The CDR3 reads CASSEATENQPQHF. As DNA, the CDR3 is TGTGCCAGCAGTGAAGCGACGGAGAATCAGCCCCAGCATTTT.

V is TRBV11-2 and J is TRBJ2-3, with 8 bases lining up with TRBD2. Germline trimming cut 5 bases from V and 7 bases from J; bases unmatched to any gene: 17. The CDR3 has 17 residues. The V gene's germline CDR1 is SGHAT and CDR2 FQNNGV. The CDR3 region is CASSLPSSGILANTQYF. CDR3 in DNA: TGTGCCAGCAGCCTACCTAGTAGCGGGATTTTAGCTAATACGCAGTATTTT. Using reference TRBV11-2 and TRBJ2-3 for the parts outside the CDR3, the full variable domain is EAGVAQSPRYKIIEKRQSVAFWCNPISGHATLYWYQQILGQGPKLLIQFQNNGVVDDSQLPKDRFSAERLKGVDSTLKIQPAKLEDSAVYLCASSLPSSGILANTQYFGPGTRLTVL.

The rearrangement joins TRBV5-1 to TRBJ1-3; the D gene is possibly TRBD1 (5 bases). This CDR3 contains 16 residues. Germline CDR1 reads SGHRS; CDR2 reads YFSETQ. V was pared by 2 bases and J by 0 bases, with 12 bases between. This CDR3 is CASSLAGGFSGNTIYF. CDR3 nucleotides: TGCGCCAGCAGCTTAGCCGGGGGTTTCTCTGGAAACACCATATATTTT.

The chain combines TRBV6-1 with TRBJ1-1; 10 positions match TRBD1. V lost 5 bases to trimming and J lost 4 bases; unmatched junction nucleotides: 1. The CDR3 has 13 amino acids. CDR1 and CDR2 (germline): MNHNS, SASEGT. The CDR3 DNA reads TGTGCCAGCAGTAGGGACAGGGGCACTGAAGCTTTCTTT. Its protein is CASSRDRGTEAFF.

This clone came up many times. The chain joins TRBV15 to TRBJ1-4, with D unclear. The CDR3 is 15 residues long. From germline, CDR1 is LNHNV and CDR2 YYDKDF (reference sequence). V was pared by 0 bases and J by 4 bases, with 9 bases between. CDR3 sequence reads: CATSRERGNNEKLFF. CDR3 in DNA: TGTGCCACCAGCAGAGAACGAGGAAATAATGAAAAACTGTTTTTT.

In its sample, this clone was seen a few times. The genes are TRBV6-5 and TRBJ2-1; 13 bases map to TRBD2. Germline V gives CDR1 MNHEY, CDR2 SVGAGI. This CDR3 has 16 residues. The V segment lost 7 bases and the J segment 10 bases; nucleotides outside the gene matches: 13. CDR3 in amino acids: CASILRGLAGINEQFF. In DNA, the CDR3 is TGTGCCAGCATCCTACGGGGACTAGCGGGGATCAACGAGCAGTTCTTC.

This sequence joins TRBV13 and TRBJ2-3, with unresolved D. V lost 0 bases and J lost 1, with 8 bases in between. The CDR3 has 15 amino acids. Germline V gene data show CDR1 as PRHDT and CDR2 as FYEKMQ (reference sequence). The CDR3 bases are TGTGCCAGCAGCTTAGGCAGGCAAGGCACAGATACGCAGTATTTT. Translated, it gives CASSLGRQGTDTQYF.

This clone came up a few times. Given the absence of the conserved phenylalanine or tryptophan at the CDR3 end, a read error is likely. No DNA is shown, since the ends of the CDR3 on it are uncertain; the CDR3 is the one TCRdb lists. V is TRBV6-5 and J is TRBJ1-2; the table's D call TRBD1 went unverified against the DNA. The germline V gene encodes CDR1 MNHEY and CDR2 SVGAGI. Including both end residues, the CDR3 is 13 amino acids long. CDR3 in amino acids: CASSYPSTGVYWL.

This clone was recorded at least ten times. The gene calls are TRBV24-1 and TRBJ2-1; 13 nucleotides agree with TRBD2. J lost 4 bases, V lost 12 bases, and 5 bases had no gene match. Per the germline V gene, CDR1 is KGHDR and CDR2 is SFDVKD. CDR3 length equals 14 residues. The chain's CDR3 is CAASTSGRYNEQFF. The DNA for the CDR3 is TGTGCCGCTTCGACTAGCGGGAGGTACAATGAGCAGTTCTTC.

This clone is labeled medium-sized. This chain joins TRBV28 and TRBJ2-3; D remains unclear. V was trimmed by 5 bases and J by 0 bases, leaving 12 bases between them. The CDR3 sequence is 15 residues long. Germline lookup yields CDR1 MDHEN and CDR2 SYDVKM. The CDR3 sequence is CASSIDTTSTDTQYF. The CDR3 DNA follows: TGTGCCAGCAGTATTGACACCACTAGCACAGATACGCAGTATTTT.

The chain employs TRBV7-2 and TRBJ1-5; D uncertain. The CDR3 is 13 amino acids. Germline V gene lookup returns CDR1 SGHTA and CDR2 FQGNSA. Trimming shortened V by 2 bases and J by 6 bases, and 8 bases separated the two germline ends. As DNA, the CDR3 is TGTGCCAGCAGCTTATTCACCGGTCAGCCCCAGCATTTT. This translates into CASSLFTGQPQHF.

Ten or more counts support this clone. The J gene is TRBJ2-7, the V gene TRBV2, with TRBD2 identical over 7 bases. This CDR3 has 14 amino acids. The junction had 11 bases not matched to a gene; V was cut back by 8 bases and J by 4 bases. Germline V gives CDR1 SNHLY, CDR2 FYNNEI. CDR3 DNA sequence: TGTGCCAGCGGGGGTACGGGAGGTAGTTACGAGCAGTACTTC. It yields the protein CASGGTGGSYEQYF.

This clone is medium-sized by share. The V gene is TRBV6-1, the J gene TRBJ2-1; D gene unclear. The germline V gene has CDR1 MNHNS and CDR2 SASEGT. Trimming cost V 6 bases and J 13 bases, with 19 bases left between them. The CDR3 contains 13 residues. The CDR3 reads CASSRTRFEHQFF. In nucleotides, the CDR3 is TGTGCCAGCAGCCGAACCCGGTTTGAGCACCAGTTCTTC.

The chain is built from TRBV6-6 and TRBJ2-6; no clear D. Germline assignment: CDR1 MNHNY and CDR2 SVGAGI (reference sequence). Trimming pared 2 bases from V and 0 bases from J, leaving 11 bases between. CDR3 length: 17 amino acids. The CDR3 protein is CASSYHLSNSGANVLTF. In nucleotides, the CDR3 is TGTGCCAGCAGTTACCACTTAAGTAACTCTGGGGCCAACGTCCTGACTTTC.

At least ten counts were recorded for this clone. This may arise from a read error, as a much more abundant clone is one base away. Additional DNA sequences in this sample encode the identical CDR3. The chain combines TRBV7-6 with TRBJ2-1; 7 bases align to TRBD2. Germline-derived CDR1 and CDR2 are SGHVS and FNYEAQ. The ends lost 4 bases at V and 4 bases at J; junction bases unmatched: 13. The CDR3 is made up of 17 amino acids. CDR3 nucleotide sequence: TGTGCCAGCAGCTCGAGCGGGACTATGAGCTCTTACAATGAGCAGTTCTTC. It translates to CASSSSGTMSSYNEQFF.

This clone is medium-sized. The chain uses TRBV2 and TRBJ1-2, with D perhaps matching TRBD1 (5 bases). V lost 1 base, J lost 6 bases, and 9 bases lay in between. The CDR3 loop spans 13 amino acids. Per the germline V gene, CDR1 is SNHLY and CDR2 is FYNNEI. The CDR3 nucleotides are TGTGCCAGCAGTGAAGTGCAGGGTAATGGCTACACCTTC. Translating gives CASSEVQGNGYTF.

This sequence joins TRBV6-2 or TRBV6-3 and TRBJ2-7; 7 bases are shared with TRBD2. Germline-derived CDR1 and CDR2 are MNHEY and SVGEGT. This CDR3 region has 14 residues. The V segment lost 7 bases and the J segment 2 bases; nucleotides outside the gene matches: 8. CDR3 region: CASKGAGRAYEQYF. The CDR3 region has the DNA TGTGCCAGCAAAGGAGCGGGGCGAGCCTACGAGCAGTACTTC.

There are a few counts of this clone. This clone may be a read error of a much larger clone one base away. The genes are TRBV4-2 and TRBJ2-3; 10 nucleotides match TRBD2. This CDR3 has 16 residues. In germline, CDR1 is LGHNA, CDR2 YNFKEQ. The CDR3 sequence is CASSGSRTSGTDTQYF. The CDR3 nucleotides are TGTGCCAGCAGCGGATCACGGACTAGCGGCACAGATACACAGTATTTT.

This clone was observed a handful of times. The rearrangement joins TRBV19 to TRBJ1-2; D is uncertain. The CDR3 spans 14 residues. Trimming removed 9 bases from V and 5 bases from J, with 19 bases in between. Germline lookup yields CDR1 LNHDA and CDR2 SQIVND (reference sequence). In nucleotides, the CDR3 is TGTGCCAGCCGAGGAAAGACCCGAGAATATGGCTACACCTTC. This sequence encodes CASRGKTREYGYTF.

By proportion, this clone is medium-sized. The rearrangement links TRBV2 to TRBJ2-3; the match to TRBD1 covers 8 bases. This CDR3 spans 13 amino acids. Germline V gene data show CDR1 as SNHLY and CDR2 as FYNNEI. Trimming at V came to 4 bases and at J to 4 bases, leaving 1 base not matched to a gene. CDR3 in DNA: TGTGCCAGCAGTGGGGGACAGGCAGATACGCAGTATTTT. It encodes CASSGGQADTQYF.